The clone carrying this TCR beta chain was detected many times. Its cognate antigen is unknown. The data originate from a study of Graves' ophthalmopathy and Graves' hyperthyroidism. Regarding the study as a whole: In blood appeared most of the expanded thyroid clonotypes whose frequency exceeded 0.001.

RNA transcripts served as template for amplifying TCR beta CDR3 sequences. An initial RT-PCR round employing HTBI primers preceded a second-round multiplex PCR. TCRdb recomputed calls from the multiplex PCR reads with MiXCR, one row per CDR3 protein. The table has 300,000 to 400,000 distinct CDR3 sequences, roughly 15% seen once. What supplied the PBMCs was 10 ml of fresh peripheral blood. The clonotype originates from an adult man with Graves' ophthalmopathy. Sample: peripheral blood.

The CDR3 nucleotides read TGCGCCAGCAGCCTAAGGACAGGGCACGACGAGCAGTACTTC. Protein: CASSLRTGHDEQYF. The V call is TRBV5-1, the J call TRBJ2-7; 8 bases map to TRBD1. Losses at the gene ends were 4 bases for V and 5 bases for J; bases not matched to a gene: 8. The germline V gene encodes CDR1 SGHRS and CDR2 YFSETQ. This CDR3 is 14 amino acids long.